Sequencing of this T cell receptor beta chain was carried out in a study of cytomegalovirus exposure and HLA in healthy donors. PCR was performed using 60 Vbeta and 13 Jbeta primers. TCRdb keeps only in-frame clones here, not all; method: immunoSEQ multiplex PCR. The data show over 150,000 clones, around 73% seen once. Germline lookup yields CDR1 MNHEY and CDR2 SVGAGI. The CDR3 spans 14 residues. Trimming took 5 bases from V and 0 from J; bases not matched to a gene: 2. The sequence derives from a woman between 25 and 40 years old in good health and CMV-seronegative. Sequencing used PBMCs. The rearrangement uses TRBV6-5 and TRBJ2-7; 9 bases map to TRBD2. The CDR3 sequence: CASSRSGSSYEQYF. In DNA, the CDR3 is TGTGCCAGCAGTCGTAGCGGGAGCTCCTACGAGCAGTACTTC.